This T cell receptor beta chain comes out of a study of blood T cell repertoires in COVID-19. The V and J ends lost 2 bases and 5 bases, in that order; junction bases with no gene match: 7. The CDR3 extends over 15 amino acids. Germline CDR1 and CDR2: MNHEY and SMNVEV (reference sequence). Methods used by the authors: Reference gene primer amplification gave estimated nucleated cell counts. Assay used: immunoSEQ multiplex PCR; TCRdb lists only in-frame clones, some missing. That table is the source of V, J and clone size, and D and trimming were worked out from the DNA. In the table there are around 140,000 clones, less than 90% of which are singletons.

The chain recombines TRBV27 with TRBJ1-2, with 8 bases matching TRBD1. Sequenced: peripheral blood. The TCR was taken from a man younger than 40 with COVID-19, enrolled during active disease. CDR3 DNA: TGTGCCAGCAGTTTACAGGGGGCGCCTTCGTATGGCTACACCTTC. Translation gives CASSLQGAPSYGYTF.